The rows below give T cell receptor beta chains drawn from one sample of a study of T cells in Graves' hyperthyroidism and ophthalmopathy. TCRdb re-called the multiplex PCR reads with MiXCR, one entry per CDR3 protein. In the table there are around 600,000 distinct CDR3 sequences, 12% to 15% of which are singletons. Sequenced material: blood. The receptors come from a woman aged 18-35 years with Graves' ophthalmopathy. CDR3s include the opening cysteine and the closing phenylalanine or tryptophan. Only part of the rows carry a size: once, few, many, or a class if the clone is expanded.

CDR3aa	v_gene	abundance	j_gene
CASTPFGGTSVETQYF	TRBV12-3/TRBV12-4	many	TRBJ2-5
CASSSTRVLVDEQFF	TRBV18	many	TRBJ2-1
CATLNGGAGESNEQFF	TRBV19	many	TRBJ2-1
CASSLATGVEQPQHF	TRBV28	many	TRBJ1-5
CATSNRDRGETQYF	TRBV15	few	TRBJ2-5
CASSPGLAGGNNEQFF	TRBV28	many	TRBJ2-1
CSARVVGGGQPQHF	TRBV20-1	NA	TRBJ1-5
CASRQDRTNEKLFF	TRBV2	many	TRBJ1-4
CASREGAGVGAFF	TRBV5-1	NA	TRBJ1-1
CASSIGQGSYEQYF	TRBV19	many	TRBJ2-7
CASSRWVGEYNEQFF	TRBV6-1	many	TRBJ2-1
CASSQGLAGDTQYF	TRBV4-3	many	TRBJ2-3
CAWDTGGFREQYF	TRBV30	many	TRBJ2-7
CASIPSGRGFTSGNLAKNIQYF	TRBV28	NA	TRBJ2-4
CASSLALILSGKITDTQYF	TRBV7-2	NA	TRBJ2-3
CASCLEGPQETQYF	TRBV6-1	many	TRBJ2-5
CASSSQSTGYNTEAFF	TRBV5-6	NA	TRBJ1-1
CASSQTVLGLAEQYF	TRBV4-1	many	TRBJ2-7
CASSLASKIPDLALMPNTEAFF	TRBV7-2	NA	TRBJ1-1
CASSQDWTGSNQPQHF	TRBV4-2	few	TRBJ1-5
CAWSRAGGSFSYEQYF	TRBV30	few	TRBJ2-7
CASSSERGAEAFF	TRBV7-7	few	TRBJ1-1
CASRSRWTPGDYEQYF	TRBV27	few	TRBJ2-7
CSVGNRGDDEQFF	TRBV29-1	many	TRBJ2-1
CASSLSRDTQYF	TRBV28	many	TRBJ2-3
CASSSPGGYTF	TRBV12-3/TRBV12-4	many	TRBJ1-2
CASRIQGIRAEAFF	TRBV11-2	many	TRBJ1-1
CASSTRTGWAKNIQYF	TRBV7-9	NA	TRBJ2-4
CASSQGRGVDTEAFF	TRBV4-1	NA	TRBJ1-1
CSAIAGVGETQYF	TRBV29-1	many	TRBJ2-5
CAWTLPQHLTTLRGAYTEAFF	TRBV19	few	TRBJ1-1
CASRLEGAREQFF	TRBV14	few	TRBJ2-1
CASSASWDTGELFF	TRBV6-1	few	TRBJ2-2
CASSNDRGYGYTF	TRBV7-2	few	TRBJ1-2
CAWSRTGGSQPQHF	TRBV30	many	TRBJ1-5
CASSSIDPASRTEAFF	TRBV19	NA	TRBJ1-1
CASSSRDRGPGNTIYF	TRBV7-2	few	TRBJ1-3
CAWSTGHQRGQFF	TRBV30	NA	TRBJ2-1
CASSPARARDRGYEQYF	TRBV19	many	TRBJ2-7
CSARDPGLAGGETQYF	TRBV20-1	NA	TRBJ2-5
CASSQNRGRGEQYF	TRBV27	many	TRBJ2-7
CASGFAGGGGNTIYF	TRBV12-5	NA	TRBJ1-3
CASSLAGFYEQYF	TRBV13	many	TRBJ2-7
CASSHFQGPPEAFF	TRBV4-1	few	TRBJ1-1
CSVAQGLSGTDTQYF	TRBV20-1	many	TRBJ2-3
CASSLHQGLGLEQFF	TRBV27	many	TRBJ2-1
CASTWRVRTDTQYF	TRBV28	many	TRBJ2-3
CASSMDRRNTEAFF	TRBV19	many	TRBJ1-1
CASSSSGLADYEQYF	TRBV28	NA	TRBJ2-7
CASSAYSFFTGAGELFF	TRBV25-1	NA	TRBJ2-2
CASSQVRLEGNYGYTF	TRBV3-1	many	TRBJ1-2
CASGFRPALLGPSYNEQFF	TRBV12-5	many	TRBJ2-1
CASRQRWGGVKNTEAFF	TRBV6-1	NA	TRBJ1-1
CASSVRGHIDTEAFF	TRBV6-1	many	TRBJ1-1